The 25 T cell receptor beta chains presented below share a single source sample, sequenced in a study of circulating and synovial CD4+ cells in juvenile arthritis. Sequencing used immunoSEQ multiplex PCR; TCRdb keeps in-frame clones, though not all of them. This repertoire shows some 35,000 clones, about 95% found once; its top ten account for approximately 0.19%. The sample taken for sequencing was CD4+ T cells from blood. The receptors shown here come from a human donor with juvenile idiopathic arthritis.

This chain links TRBV5-1 with TRBJ2-2; D possibly corresponds to TRBD2 (5 bases). Germline-derived CDR1 and CDR2 are SGHRS and YFSETQ. V shed 7 bases and J shed 0 bases, with 16 bases lying between them. The CDR3 has 16 amino acids. CDR3 loop: CASQLGVNTNTGELFF. The CDR3 DNA is TGCGCCAGCCAGCTCGGGGTCAATACGAACACCGGGGAGCTGTTTTTT.

This chain uses TRBV2 with TRBJ2-7; the D gene is possibly TRBD1 (5 bases). Germline-derived CDR1 and CDR2 are SNHLY and FYNNEI. V gave up 4 bases and J gave up 1 base, with 14 bases separating them. This CDR3 contains 15 residues. CDR3 region: CASSGGPVESYEQYF. The CDR3 DNA reads as TGTGCCAGCAGTGGGGGCCCGGTCGAGTCCTACGAGCAGTACTTC.

This clone was picked up one time. The chain carries TRBV7-9 and TRBJ2-7, with 8 bases fitting TRBD2. The length of the CDR3 is 15 residues. From germline, CDR1 is SEHNR and CDR2 FQNEAQ (reference sequence). Losses at the gene ends were 10 bases for V and 3 bases for J; bases not matched to a gene: 14. The CDR3 DNA follows: TGTGCCACCACCTCACGGGAGGGGCCACTCTACGAGCAGTACTTC. It codes for CATTSREGPLYEQYF.

This chain joins TRBV20-1 and TRBJ1-2, with no clear D. V was clipped by 5 bases and J by 8 bases, with 9 bases between them. Per the germline V gene, CDR1 is DFQATT and CDR2 is SNEGSKA (reference sequence). The CDR3 sequence is 10 residues long. CDR3 residues: CSASFEGYTF. CDR3 DNA: TGCAGTGCTTCTTTTGAGGGCTACACCTTC.

The chain recombines TRBV1 with TRBJ2-3; no DNA check was done on the table's D call, TRBD2. TRBV1 is labeled a pseudogene. CDR3 length: 15 residues. The chain's CDR3 is CTSSPPHSHTDTQYF. The CDR3 nucleotides read TGCACCAGCAGCCCCCCCCACTCCCACACAGATACGCAGTATTTT.

The rearrangement uses TRBV7-6 and TRBJ2-3; 9 bases are a match to TRBD1. Germline CDR1 and CDR2: SGHVS and FNYEAQ. The CDR3 spans 16 residues. V shed 4 bases, J shed 0 bases, and the junction held 5 bases outside the gene matches. CDR3 sequence: CASSYGTGLSTDTQYF. The CDR3 nucleotides are TGTGCCAGCAGCTACGGGACAGGGCTAAGCACAGATACGCAGTATTTT.

The J gene is TRBJ2-4, the V gene TRBV19, with 8 positions matching TRBD2. This CDR3 spans 16 amino acids. Germline V gene lookup returns CDR1 LNHDA and CDR2 SQIVND (reference sequence). The V and J ends lost 3 bases and 0 bases, in that order; junction bases with no gene match: 4. DNA for the CDR3: TGTGCCAGTAGTATCGGGGGGGTACTAGCCAAAAACATTCAGTACTTC. Translating gives CASSIGGVLAKNIQYF.

This clone was seen just once. V usage is TRBV4-1 and J usage is TRBJ1-1; TRBD1 matches 9 bases. The CDR3 is 15 residues long. V shed 1 base, J shed 3 bases, and the junction held 3 bases outside the gene matches. Germline CDR1 and CDR2: MGHRA and YSYEKL. The CDR3 sequence is CASSQVDRGDTEAFF. DNA of the CDR3: TGCGCCAGCAGCCAAGTCGACAGGGGGGACACTGAAGCTTTCTTT.

V gene TRBV14 combines with J gene TRBJ2-2; the D gene is possibly TRBD2 (6 bases). This CDR3 has 15 residues. Germline CDR1 is SGHDN and CDR2 is FVKESK. Trimming took off 0 bases at V and 7 bases at J, with 12 bases between the two ends. CDR3 protein: CASSQERRRGGELFF. The DNA for the CDR3 is TGTGCCAGCAGCCAAGAGAGGAGGCGGGGCGGGGAGCTGTTTTTT. Together with reference TRBV14 and TRBJ2-2, the CDR3 gives the full variable domain: EAGVTQFPSHSVIEKGQTVTLRCDPISGHDNLYWYRRVMGKEIKFLLHFVKESKQDESGMPNNRFLAERTGGTYSTLKVQPAELEDSGVYFCASSQERRRGGELFFGEGSRLTVL.

The chain has TRBV5-1 and TRBJ1-2; D is uncertain. The CDR3 covers 15 residues. Germline values: CDR1 SGHRS, CDR2 YFSETQ. V shed 1 base and J shed 1 base, with 11 bases lying between them. DNA of the CDR3: TGCGCCAGCAGCTTGACGACAAGTATTAACTATGGCTACACCTTC. Protein product: CASSLTTSINYGYTF.

The V call is TRBV28, the J call TRBJ2-3; D ambiguous. The CDR3 length is 11 residues. Trimming stripped 9 bases from V and 7 bases from J, with 11 bases between. Per the germline V gene, CDR1 is MDHEN and CDR2 is SYDVKM. DNA of the CDR3: TGTGCCAGTTCCGACTTCTATACGCAGTATTTT. This codes for CASSDFYTQYF.

In DNA, the CDR3 is TGTGCCAGCAAAGTGGGGGCGCATGGTAATTCACCCCTCCACTTT. Its protein is CASKVGAHGNSPLHF. This chain links TRBV2 with TRBJ1-6, with D perhaps matching TRBD1 (6 bases). Germline loops: CDR1 SNHLY, CDR2 FYNNEI. This CDR3 has 15 residues. V lost 7 bases and J lost 6, with 16 bases in between.

J is TRBJ1-1 and V is TRBV7-2; D may be TRBD1 (6 bases). V lost 0 bases and J 4 bases, leaving 6 bases between the germline ends. Germline V gene sequence: CDR1 SGHTA, CDR2 FQGNSA. The CDR3 runs to 13 residues. This CDR3 is CASSLADSTEAFF. The CDR3 coding sequence is TGTGCCAGCAGCTTAGCGGACAGCACTGAAGCTTTCTTT.

The chain combines TRBV29-1 with TRBJ2-7; D unresolved. Trimming shortened V by 3 bases and J by 3 bases, and 12 bases separated the two germline ends. Germline V gene sequence: CDR1 SQVTM, CDR2 ANQGSEA. The CDR3 is 13 amino acids. CDR3 amino acids: CSVEAEPYYEQYF. CDR3 nucleotide sequence: TGCAGCGTTGAGGCGGAGCCCTACTACGAGCAGTACTTC.

This chain's CDR3 is CSLLLGLAGGGSYNEQFF. The CDR3, as DNA: TGCAGCCTTCTTTTGGGACTAGCGGGGGGGGGCTCCTACAATGAGCAGTTCTTC. This sequence joins TRBV29-1 and TRBJ2-1; 16 bases are shared with TRBD2. The germline CDR1 and CDR2 sequences are SQVTM and ANQGSEA. Trimming took 8 bases from V and 0 from J; bases not matched to a gene: 10. The CDR3 has 18 residues.

This rearrangement joins TRBV10-3 to TRBJ2-5; perhaps TRBD2 as D (7 bases). V lost 7 bases, J lost 4 bases, and 13 bases lay in between. Germline V gene lookup returns CDR1 ENHRY and CDR2 SYGVKD. This CDR3 is built from 13 residues. The CDR3 DNA sequence: TGTGCCATCACGGAGGGGGAGGGAGAGACCCAGTACTTC. It codes for CAITEGEGETQYF.

The genes are TRBV5-1 and TRBJ1-4; TRBD1 matches 9 bases. CDR1 SGHRS and CDR2 YFSETQ come from the germline V gene. V gave up 4 bases and J gave up 11 bases; unmatched junction bases: 18. The CDR3 runs to 17 residues. CDR3 coding DNA: TGCGCCAGCAGCCAGGCTGAGTTGGACAGGGGATATCAGAAACTGTTTTTT. Encoded protein: CASSQAELDRGYQKLFF.

The V gene is TRBV5-1, the J gene TRBJ2-5; D might be TRBD2 (6 bases). The CDR3 loop spans 13 amino acids. Germline assignment: CDR1 SGHRS and CDR2 YFSETQ. V lost 4 bases and J 2 bases, leaving 9 bases between the germline ends. The CDR3 DNA reads TGCGCCAGCAGCGCGGGGATACAAGAGACCCAGTACTTC. Its translation: CASSAGIQETQYF.

The chain links TRBV25-1 to TRBJ1-2; TRBD1 agrees at 11 bases. The germline gives CDR1 MGHDK, CDR2 SYGVNS. This CDR3 comprises 14 residues. V gave up 5 bases and J gave up 9 bases; unmatched junction bases: 8. The CDR3 coding sequence is TGTGCCAGCAGTTCTAGGGACAGGGGGTATCGCTACACCTTC. Protein product: CASSSRDRGYRYTF.

The chain has TRBV7-2 and TRBJ2-7; 9 bases line up with TRBD1. The CDR3 runs 15 residues. The germline CDR1 and CDR2 sequences are SGHTA and FQGNSA. With V trimmed by 5 bases and J by 0 bases, 5 bases remained unmatched. The CDR3 DNA sequence: TGTGCCAGCAGCGACCGGACAGGGGCCTCCTACGAGCAGTACTTC. This sequence encodes CASSDRTGASYEQYF.

The chain combines TRBV10-3 with TRBJ2-1; 9 nucleotides match TRBD2. This CDR3 contains 15 residues. V lost 3 bases, J lost 6 bases, and 6 bases stayed unmatched. Germline loops: CDR1 ENHRY, CDR2 SYGVKD. DNA of the CDR3: TGTGCCATCAGTGATGGCCTAGCGGGAATCAATGAGCAGTTCTTC. It translates to CAISDGLAGINEQFF.

This rearrangement joins TRBV4-1 to TRBJ1-5, with D perhaps matching TRBD1 (5 bases). Trimming cost V 4 bases and J 2 bases, with 15 bases left between them. Looked up from germline, CDR1 is MGHRA and CDR2 is YSYEKL. The CDR3 loop spans 16 amino acids. The CDR3: CASSPGPGGGNQPQHF. The CDR3 nucleotides read TGCGCCAGCAGCCCGGGGCCCGGGGGGGGCAATCAGCCCCAGCATTTT.

Only one count was recorded for this clone. The chain has TRBV7-2 and TRBJ2-7; perhaps TRBD1 as D (6 bases). CDR1 is SGHTA and CDR2 is FQGNSA in the germline V gene. Between the trimmed V and J ends, which lost 0 bases and 7 bases, there was a span of 13 bases. The CDR3 consists of 14 residues. This CDR3 is CASSLAPGHTEQYF. The DNA for the CDR3 is TGTGCCAGCAGCTTAGCGCCGGGACACACTGAGCAGTACTTC.

J is TRBJ2-5 and V is TRBV19; 9 bases fit TRBD1. The CDR3 sequence is 14 residues long. Germline loops: CDR1 LNHDA, CDR2 SQIVND (reference sequence). Trimming took 3 bases from V and 3 from J; bases not matched to a gene: 2. The CDR3 DNA follows: TGTGCCAGTAGTATCCGACAGGGGGAAGAGACCCAGTACTTC. Translated, it gives CASSIRQGEETQYF.

This clone was counted once. The chain is built from TRBV7-6 and TRBJ2-7; 11 bases map to TRBD2. CDR3 length: 15 amino acids. Trimming took 5 bases from V and 6 from J; bases not matched to a gene: 9. Germline lookup yields CDR1 SGHVS and CDR2 FNYEAQ. The CDR3 nucleotides are TGTGCCAGCAGCCCACTAGCGGGAGTCCAGAGCGAGCAGTACTTC. Its translation: CASSPLAGVQSEQYF.